This T cell receptor beta chain was found in a study of blood T cell repertoires in COVID-19. Trimming pared 1 base from V and 5 bases from J, leaving 3 bases between. There are 11 residues in the CDR3. Looked up from germline, CDR1 is SGHVS and CDR2 is FNYEAQ. Measured with immunoSEQ multiplex PCR; TCRdb has only the in-frame clones, and not every one. The sample has some 50,000 clones, about 89% seen once. The source of this sequence is a man between 65 and 85 years old with active COVID-19. The chain is built from TRBV7-6 and TRBJ2-7, with D uncertain. The sample comprised peripheral blood. The CDR3 loop reads CASSLVDEQYF. Written as DNA, the CDR3 is TGTGCCAGCAGCTTAGTAGACGAGCAGTACTTC.